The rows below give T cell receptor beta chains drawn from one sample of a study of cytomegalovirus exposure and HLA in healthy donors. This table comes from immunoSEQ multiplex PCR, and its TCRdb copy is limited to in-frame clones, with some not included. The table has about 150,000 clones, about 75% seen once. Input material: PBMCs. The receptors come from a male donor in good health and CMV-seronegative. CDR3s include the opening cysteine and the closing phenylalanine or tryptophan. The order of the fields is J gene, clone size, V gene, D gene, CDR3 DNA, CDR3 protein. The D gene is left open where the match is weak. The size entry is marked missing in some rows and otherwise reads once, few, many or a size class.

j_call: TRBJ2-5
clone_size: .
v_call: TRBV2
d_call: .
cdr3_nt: TGTGCCAGCAGTGGCGGCGGCGTAACCCAGTACTTC
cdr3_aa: CASSGGGVTQYF

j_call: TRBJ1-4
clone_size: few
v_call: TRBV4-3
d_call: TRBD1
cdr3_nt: TGCGCCAGCAGCCAAGCCGGGACAGTAGCTAATGAAAAACTGTTTTTT
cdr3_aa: CASSQAGTVANEKLFF

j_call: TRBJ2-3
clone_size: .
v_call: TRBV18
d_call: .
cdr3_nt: TGTGCCAGCTCACCAACGATAGCGGTTACAGATACGCAGTATTTT
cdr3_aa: CASSPTIAVTDTQYF

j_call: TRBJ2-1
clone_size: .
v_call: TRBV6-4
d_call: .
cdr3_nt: TGTGCCAGCAGTCCAGGAAGGTTGCGGGATGAGCAGTTCTTC
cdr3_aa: CASSPGRLRDEQFF

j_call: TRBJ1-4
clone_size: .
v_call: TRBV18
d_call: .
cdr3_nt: TGTGCCAGCTCACCAATGCGGGCAGGGGTTAATGAAAAACTGTTTTTT
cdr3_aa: CASSPMRAGVNEKLFF

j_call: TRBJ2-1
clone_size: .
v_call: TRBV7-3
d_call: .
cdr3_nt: TGTGCCAGCAGCGTACAGGGAGATGAGCAGTTCTTC
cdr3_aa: CASSVQGDEQFF

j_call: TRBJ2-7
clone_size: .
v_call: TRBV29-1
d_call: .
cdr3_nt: TGCAGCGTGGGCCGGGACTGGTGGGAGCAGTACTTC
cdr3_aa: CSVGRDWWEQYF

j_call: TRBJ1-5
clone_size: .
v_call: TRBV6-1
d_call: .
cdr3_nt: TGTGCCAGCAGTGAACAAGGCAGGATATCGAATCAGCCCCAGCATTTT
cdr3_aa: CASSEQGRISNQPQHF

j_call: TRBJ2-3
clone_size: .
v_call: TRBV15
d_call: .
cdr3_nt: TGTGCCACCAGCAGAGCCCCTAGAGATACGCAGTATTTT
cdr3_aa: CATSRAPRDTQYF

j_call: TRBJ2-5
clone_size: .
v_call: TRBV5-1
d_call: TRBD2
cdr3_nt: TGCGCCAGCAGCGTCCGACTAGCGGGGCTGGAGACCCAGTACTTC
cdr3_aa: CASSVRLAGLETQYF

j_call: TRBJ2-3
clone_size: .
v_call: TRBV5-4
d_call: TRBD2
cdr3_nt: TGTGCCAGCAGCCAAGGGACTAGCGGGAGTGCAGATACGCAGTATTTT
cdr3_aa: CASSQGTSGSADTQYF